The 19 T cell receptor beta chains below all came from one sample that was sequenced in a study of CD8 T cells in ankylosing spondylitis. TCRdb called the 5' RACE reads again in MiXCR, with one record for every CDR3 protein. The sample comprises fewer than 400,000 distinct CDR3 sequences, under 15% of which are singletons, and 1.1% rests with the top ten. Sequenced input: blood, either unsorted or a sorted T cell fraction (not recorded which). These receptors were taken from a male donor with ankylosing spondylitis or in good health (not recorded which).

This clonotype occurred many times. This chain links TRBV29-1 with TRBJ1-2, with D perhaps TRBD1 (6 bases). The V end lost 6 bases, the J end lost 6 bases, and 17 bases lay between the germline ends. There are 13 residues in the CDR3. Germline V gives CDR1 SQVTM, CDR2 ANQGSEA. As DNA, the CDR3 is TGCAGCGTCTCGCCAACAGGGATGGATGGCTACACCTTC. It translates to CSVSPTGMDGYTF.

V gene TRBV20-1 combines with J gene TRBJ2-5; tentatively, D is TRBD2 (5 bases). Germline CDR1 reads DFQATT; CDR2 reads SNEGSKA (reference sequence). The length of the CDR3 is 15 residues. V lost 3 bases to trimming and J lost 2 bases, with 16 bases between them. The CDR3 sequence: CSASPSGVPQETQYF. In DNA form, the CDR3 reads TGCAGTGCTAGCCCGTCCGGGGTTCCGCAAGAGACCCAGTACTTC.

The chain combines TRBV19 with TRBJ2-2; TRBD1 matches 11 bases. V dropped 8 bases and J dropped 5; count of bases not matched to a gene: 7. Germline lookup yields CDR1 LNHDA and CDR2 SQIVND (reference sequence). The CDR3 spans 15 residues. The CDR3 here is CASRRGQGGTGELFF. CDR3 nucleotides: TGTGCCAGTCGGAGGGGACAGGGGGGAACCGGGGAGCTGTTTTTT.

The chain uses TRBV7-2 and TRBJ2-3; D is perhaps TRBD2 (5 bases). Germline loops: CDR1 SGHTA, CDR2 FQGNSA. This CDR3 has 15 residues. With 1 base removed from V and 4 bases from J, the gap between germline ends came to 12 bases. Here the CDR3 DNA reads TGTGCCAGCAGCTTAGGAGGGAGCTGGTCAGATACGCAGTATTTT. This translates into CASSLGGSWSDTQYF.

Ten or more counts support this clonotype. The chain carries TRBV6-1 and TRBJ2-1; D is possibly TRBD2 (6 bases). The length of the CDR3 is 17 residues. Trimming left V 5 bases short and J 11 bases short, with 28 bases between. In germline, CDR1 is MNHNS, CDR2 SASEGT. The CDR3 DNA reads TGTGCCAGCAGTCCCCCGGGACTCAAGGGTATTGGGTGGCAGCAGTTCTTC. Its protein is CASSPPGLKGIGWQQFF.

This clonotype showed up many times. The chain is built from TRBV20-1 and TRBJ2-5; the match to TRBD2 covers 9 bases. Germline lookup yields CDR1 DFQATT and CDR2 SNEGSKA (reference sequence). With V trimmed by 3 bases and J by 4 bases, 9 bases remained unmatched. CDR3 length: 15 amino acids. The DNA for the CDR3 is TGCAGTGCTAGGGGTAGCGGGAGTACTCGAGAGACCCAGTACTTC. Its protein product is CSARGSGSTRETQYF.

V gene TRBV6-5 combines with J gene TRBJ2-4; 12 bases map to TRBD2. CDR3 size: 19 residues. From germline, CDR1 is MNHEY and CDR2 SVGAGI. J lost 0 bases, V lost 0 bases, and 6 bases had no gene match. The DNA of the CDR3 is TGTGCCAGCAGTTACTCCTTTGCTAGCGGGAGGGGAGCCAAAAACATTCAGTACTTC. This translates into CASSYSFASGRGAKNIQYF.

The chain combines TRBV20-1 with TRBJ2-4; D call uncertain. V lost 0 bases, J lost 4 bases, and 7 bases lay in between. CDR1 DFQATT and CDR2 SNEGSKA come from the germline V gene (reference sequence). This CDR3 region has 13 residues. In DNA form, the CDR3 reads TGCAGTGCTAGAGATACGCGTAAAAACATTCAGTACTTC. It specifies CSARDTRKNIQYF.

The CDR3 sequence: CASSEVGDNRAFF. CDR3 bases: TGTGCCAGCAGTGAAGTGGGGGATAATCGAGCTTTCTTT. The chain links TRBV6-1 to TRBJ1-1; perhaps TRBD1 as D (5 bases). CDR3 length equals 13 residues. Trimming cost V 1 base and J 10 bases, with 13 bases left between them. Per germline, CDR1 MNHNS and CDR2 SASEGT.

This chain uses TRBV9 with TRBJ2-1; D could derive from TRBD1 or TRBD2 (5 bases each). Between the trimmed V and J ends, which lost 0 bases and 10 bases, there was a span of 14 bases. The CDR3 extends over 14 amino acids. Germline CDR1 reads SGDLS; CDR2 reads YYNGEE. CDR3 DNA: TGTGCCAGCAGCGTAGGACGTGAAGGGGAGGAGCAGTTCTTC. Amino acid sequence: CASSVGREGEEQFF.

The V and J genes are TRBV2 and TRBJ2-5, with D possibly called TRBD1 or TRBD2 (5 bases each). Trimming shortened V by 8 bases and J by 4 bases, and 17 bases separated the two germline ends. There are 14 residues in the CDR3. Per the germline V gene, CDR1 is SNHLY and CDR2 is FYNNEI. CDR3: CASRFRDAPETQYF. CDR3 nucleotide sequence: TGTGCCAGCCGATTCCGGGACGCCCCAGAGACCCAGTACTTC. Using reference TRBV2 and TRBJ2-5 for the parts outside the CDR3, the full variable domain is EPEVTQTPSHQVTQMGQEVILRCVPISNHLYFYWYRQILGQKVEFLVSFYNNEISEKSEIFDDQFSVERPDGSNFTLKIRSTKLEDSAMYFCASRFRDAPETQYFGPGTRLLVL.

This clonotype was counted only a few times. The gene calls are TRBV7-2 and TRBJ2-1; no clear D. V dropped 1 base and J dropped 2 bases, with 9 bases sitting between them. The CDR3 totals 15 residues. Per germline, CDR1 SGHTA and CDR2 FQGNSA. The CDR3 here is CASSLVSVAYNEQFF. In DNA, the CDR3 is TGTGCCAGCAGCTTAGTAAGCGTAGCCTACAATGAGCAGTTCTTC.

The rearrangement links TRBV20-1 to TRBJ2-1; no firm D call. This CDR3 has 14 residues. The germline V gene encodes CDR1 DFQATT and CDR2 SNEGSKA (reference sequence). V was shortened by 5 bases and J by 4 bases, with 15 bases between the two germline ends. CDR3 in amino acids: CSASDQRRYNEQFF. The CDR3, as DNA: TGCAGTGCTTCAGACCAGCGCAGGTACAATGAGCAGTTCTTC.

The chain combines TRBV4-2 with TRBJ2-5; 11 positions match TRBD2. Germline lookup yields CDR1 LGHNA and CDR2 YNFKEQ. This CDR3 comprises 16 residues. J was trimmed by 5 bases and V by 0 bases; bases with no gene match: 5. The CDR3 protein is CASSQDPSGGLETQYF. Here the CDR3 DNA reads TGTGCCAGCAGCCAAGATCCTAGCGGGGGGTTGGAGACCCAGTACTTC.

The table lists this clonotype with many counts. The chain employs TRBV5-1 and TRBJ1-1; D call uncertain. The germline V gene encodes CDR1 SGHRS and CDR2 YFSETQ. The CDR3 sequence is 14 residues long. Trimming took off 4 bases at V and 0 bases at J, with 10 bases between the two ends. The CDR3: CASSPRTLNTEAFF. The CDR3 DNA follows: TGCGCCAGCAGCCCACGGACTCTGAACACTGAAGCTTTCTTT. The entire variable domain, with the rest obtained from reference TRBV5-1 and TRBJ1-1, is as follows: KAGVTQTPRYLIKTRGQQVTLSCSPISGHRSVSWYQQTPGQGLQFLFEYFSETQRNKGNFPGRFSGRQFSNSRSEMNVSTLELGDSALYLCASSPRTLNTEAFFGQGTRLTVV.

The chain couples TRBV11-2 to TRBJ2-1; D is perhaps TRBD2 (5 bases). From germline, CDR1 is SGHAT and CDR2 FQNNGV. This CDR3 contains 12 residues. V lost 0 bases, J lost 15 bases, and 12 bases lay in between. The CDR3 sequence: CASSLDWRVGFF. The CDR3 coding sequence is TGTGCCAGCAGCTTAGATTGGCGGGTAGGGTTCTTC.

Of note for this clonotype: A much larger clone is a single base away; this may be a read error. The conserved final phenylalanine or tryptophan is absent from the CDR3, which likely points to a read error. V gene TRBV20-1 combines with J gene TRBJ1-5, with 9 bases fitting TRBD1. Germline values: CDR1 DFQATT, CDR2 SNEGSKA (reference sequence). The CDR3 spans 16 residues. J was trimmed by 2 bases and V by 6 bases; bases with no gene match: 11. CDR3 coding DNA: TGCAGTGCCGCTGGGACAGGGAGAAAGGGCAATCAGCCCCAGCATTCT. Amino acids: CSAAGTGRKGNQPQHS.

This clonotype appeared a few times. The CDR3 region is CASSFRATEAFF. CDR3 coding DNA: TGTGCCAGCAGTTTCAGGGCCACTGAAGCTTTCTTT. The V gene is TRBV25-1, the J gene TRBJ1-1; possibly TRBD1 for D (5 bases). The CDR3 consists of 12 residues. The V end lost 5 bases, the J end lost 4 bases, and 8 bases lay between the germline ends. The germline CDR1 and CDR2 sequences are MGHDK and SYGVNS.

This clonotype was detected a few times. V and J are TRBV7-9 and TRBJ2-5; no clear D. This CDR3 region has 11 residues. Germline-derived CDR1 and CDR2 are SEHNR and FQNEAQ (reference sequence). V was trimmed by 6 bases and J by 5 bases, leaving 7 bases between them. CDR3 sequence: CASSWMETQYF. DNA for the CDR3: TGTGCCAGCAGTTGGATGGAGACCCAGTACTTC.